This TCR beta chain derives from a study of shared clonotypes between healthy human individuals. Study at large: Per-donor plates numbered three CD4 naive, three CD4 memory, two CD8 naive and one CD8 memory. The study, taken as a whole, reports: Generally, naive subsets (rather than memory subsets) showed larger estimated richness.

This clone came up once. The antigen remains unidentified. Naive CD8 cells lacked CD45RO, underwent positive selection for CCR7 and left out terminally differentiated effector memory CD45RA+ cells. There were no recent acute infections or vaccinations among the donors, who were healthy HIV-negative adults. The V gene's germline CDR1 is MGHRA and CDR2 YSYEKL. With V trimmed by 6 bases and J by 2 bases, 4 bases remained unmatched. This CDR3 is built from 14 residues. Sequencing used immunoSEQ multiplex PCR; TCRdb keeps in-frame clones, though not all of them. The table lists roughly 2.1 million clones, 93% of them singletons, with about 1.5% in the top ten.

This chain uses TRBV4-1 with TRBJ2-1; 7 positions agree with TRBD1. This TCR came from a man aged 18 to 29 in good health. Some clones in this sample may be carry-over from other donors' samples. The sequencing sample was made of naive CD8+ T cells from PBMCs. CDR3 nucleotides: TGCGCCAGCAGATCCGGGACAGCCTACAATGAGCAGTTCTTC. Translation: CASRSGTAYNEQFF.